The clone carrying this T cell receptor beta chain has only a few counts. The sample belongs to a study of cytomegalovirus exposure and HLA in healthy donors. Primers for the PCR totalled 60 Vbeta and 13 Jbeta. The data were produced by immunoSEQ multiplex PCR, yet TCRdb's version contains in-frame clones alone and is incomplete. The table records about 80,000 clones, about 80% of them present only once. The sequenced sample was PBMCs. The receptor was isolated from a woman between 50 and 59 years old in good health and CMV-seropositive.

The CDR3 loop reads CASSSRTRGDSPLHF. Here the CDR3 DNA reads TGTGCCAGCAGTTCCCGGACTAGGGGGGATTCACCCCTCCACTTT. The V and J genes are TRBV27 and TRBJ1-6; possible D gene TRBD1, 6 bases. This CDR3 spans 15 amino acids. Trimming took 4 bases from V and 8 from J, leaving 15 bases between them. Germline V gene lookup returns CDR1 MNHEY and CDR2 SMNVEV (reference sequence).